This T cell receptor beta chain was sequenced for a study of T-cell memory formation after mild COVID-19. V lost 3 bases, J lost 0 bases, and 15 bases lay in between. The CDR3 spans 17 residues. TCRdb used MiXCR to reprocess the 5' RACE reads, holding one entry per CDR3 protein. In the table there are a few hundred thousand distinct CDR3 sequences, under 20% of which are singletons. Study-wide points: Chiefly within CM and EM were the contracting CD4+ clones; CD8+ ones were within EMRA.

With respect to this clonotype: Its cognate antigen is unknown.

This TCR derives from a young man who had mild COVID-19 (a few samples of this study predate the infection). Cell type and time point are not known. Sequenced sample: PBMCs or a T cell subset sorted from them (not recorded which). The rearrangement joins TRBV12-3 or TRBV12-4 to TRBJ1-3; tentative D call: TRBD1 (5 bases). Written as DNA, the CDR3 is TGTGCCAGCAGTTTGGACATAGTGGGCTACTCTGGAAACACCATATATTTT. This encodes CASSLDIVGYSGNTIYF.